This T cell receptor beta chain comes out of a study of cytomegalovirus exposure and HLA in healthy donors (dated 2017 in TCRdb). Study-wide context: According to an earlier analysis of 587 of the donors, roughly 180 million T cells yielded 90 million to 130 million unique TCR beta sequences and 250 to 350 Gb of sequence data. Donor age, sex, ethnicity and CMV serostatus were compiled together with the repertoire data. Both class I and class II loci were covered by HLA typing, at four-digit resolution. Approximately 300 gigabases of sequencing data and 70 million to 100 million unique TCR sequences made up an early release that covered several hundred HLA-typed donors. To study patterns of TCR occurrence, a later analysis re-analyzed previously published TCR beta repertoires from several hundred donors and added high-resolution HLA genotyping. Because of strong linkage in the cohort, roughly five DR-DQ haplotypes were treated as single units for association and clustering. An earlier analysis of around 580 of the donors used high-throughput TCR beta sequencing to judge whether each TCR beta V gene segment behaved as functional or pseudogenic. The T cell repertoires of several hundred subjects were profiled by immunosequencing and related to cytomegalovirus serostatus. Along with the approximately 620-subject first cohort, a separate validation cohort of 120 different subjects was used. In the later analysis, no new phenotypic data were used to find candidate immune exposures; instead, reliance was placed on TCR beta sequences and their occurrence across donors. The number of donors typed differed by locus, with 629-630 for A, B, C, DRB1 and DQB1, around 520 for DQA1, 606 for DPA1, and 400 to 490 for DPB1. A later genetic analysis took genome-wide SNP genotypes for about 60% of the roughly 670 donors and used that subset as a discovery cohort. All discovery cohort repertoires had been generated on a single sequencing platform. The aim of the study was to test whether cataloging public T cell receptors could identify signatures of past pathogen exposure. On average, roughly 240,000 unique TCR beta nucleotide sequences were sequenced per donor among a few hundred genotyped donors of the cohort, with 15% to 20% of those sequences being non-productive. To predict cytomegalovirus infection status, the study brought together high-throughput TCR immunosequencing, statistical association of individual TCRs with disease status, and machine learning. The genetic ancestry cluster associated with self-reported Caucasian donors included approximately 85% of the 398 genotyped donors.

Library creation used the immunoSEQ multiplex PCR assay. For the multiplex PCR, a mixture combining 60 forward primers for TCR Vbeta segments and 13 reverse primers for TCR Jbeta segments was used. The CDR3 region of rearranged TCR beta genes was amplified from genomic DNA by a multiplex PCR assay. The Illumina HiSeq System was used to sequence the amplified TCR beta libraries as 87-base-pair reads. The study's own analysis went as follows. A later analysis counted tens of millions of unique TCR beta chains across the 550 to 800 repertoires, and some 11 million of these chains were shared by at least two donors. Raw reads were error-corrected and collapsed into unique sequences with a nearest-neighbor algorithm that merged closely related sequences to remove PCR and sequencing errors. V, D and J gene segments were assigned by aligning CDR3 sequences to IMGT reference sequences. For a sequence to be retained, at least a six-nucleotide match to both a V gene segment and a J gene segment was required. A rearrangement was called productive if the CDR3 had no stop codons and remained in frame with V and J, and every other rearrangement was called non-productive. Following IMGT convention, CDR3 was defined as the stretch from the second conserved V-encoded cysteine to the conserved J-encoded phenylalanine. In an earlier analysis of more than 550 of the donors, sequences lacking an unambiguous match to a single V gene segment were excluded. In an earlier analysis of several hundred of the donors, V segments were called functional above 56.7% productive rearrangements and were called segregating when the between-donor standard deviation exceeded 5%. A statistical classification framework was developed to diagnose cytomegalovirus status using the catalog of TCR beta chain sequences. V and J gene assignment, in a later analysis, came from comparing TCR nucleotide sequences with IMGT/GENE-DB human TR gene sequences. In a later analysis, CDR3 sequences and most-parsimonious VDJ recombination scenarios were assigned using the TCRdist pipeline. In a later analysis, every TCR beta chain was defined by the combination of its CDR3 amino acid sequence and its V-gene family, and reads without a unique V-gene family were dropped. A later analysis removed over 500 highly shared, low-generation-probability nucleotide sequences to deal with suspected cross-contamination and a sequencing artifact. A later analysis calculated a clonal expansion index for each public chain from normalized within-repertoire ranks of inferred template counts. In a later analysis, generation probabilities were computed using a VDJ recombination model fitted to out-of-frame rearrangements, and the results were checked against IGoR. In a later analysis, hypergeometric tests were used to score TCR-TCR, TCR-HLA and TCR-CMV co-occurrence, with a repertoire-size bias correction applied to TCR pairs. A later analysis estimated false discovery rates by permuting HLA or CMV assignments 20 times. A later analysis grouped co-occurring TCRs with DBSCAN, adding TCRdist sequence similarity when clustering within HLA-allele-positive subsets. For co-occurrence clustering, repertoires with fewer than 30,000 or more than 120,000 public chains were excluded, along with several repertoires with anomalous nucleotide sharing. TCRdb re-hosts the immuneACCESS table, in-frame sequences only. Its copies lack some clones; in the studies checked, an unresolved V gene accounts for under half of them, and the cause for the rest is not known. V and J calls and clone size are copied from that table; D and trimming were computed from the DNA. Across this sample there are under 150,000 clones, with less than 9.5% seen only once. The ten largest clones represent 1.5% to 2% of the sample.

This clone was counted between two and nine times. The specificity of this receptor is unknown. No per-base quality is available; no much larger clone lies one base away. According to the germline V gene, CDR1 reads SGHTS and CDR2 reads YDEGEE. The cysteine opens and the phenylalanine closes a CDR3 of 14 amino acids. Here the CDR3 DNA is all that survives: 42 bases in frame from base 1. Trimming accounts for 4 bases at V and 2 bases at J, while the number of junction bases matched to no gene is 2. Study-wide conclusions, independent of this receptor: Across donors, most TCR sequences were observed very rarely, whereas some public TCRs were present in many individuals. A total of about 180 TCR beta chains were listed by the study as associated with cytomegalovirus. Assigning TCR associations to individual alleles was difficult when HLA alleles, especially DR and DQ, strongly co-occurred. Linkage disequilibrium might explain the correlated functional status among segregating V segments, but an unknown experimental factor could not be excluded. The cohort was sequenced for TCR beta chains only, and without alpha or paired-chain data the features that could be detected were limited. Roughly 15 rarely observed V segments, including chromosome 9 orphons, were excluded from the earlier analysis of some 590 of the donors because counts were too low. In a later analysis, HLA-associated TCR beta chains were found to be more clonally expanded and to have lower generation probabilities than equally common non-associated chains. For the cohort, immune exposure information was limited to CMV serostatus. The presence/absence analyses assumed that sequencing depth was roughly uniform across donors, and that assumption may not be true. In vitro tests confirmed that three of the cytomegalovirus-associated TCR beta chains recognize cytomegalovirus antigens. A later analysis found that most CMV-associated TCR beta chains appeared HLA-restricted, with HLA associations seemingly driven largely by CMV exposure. Because the 87-base-pair reads could not distinguish some IMGT-functional V segments, including TRBV6-2 and TRBV6-3, those segments were excluded. A later genetic analysis reported fewer N-insertions in productive TCRs among donors in an Asian-associated ancestry cluster than the approximately 700-donor mean. A further reported finding was that TCR beta sequences accurately predicted the HLA-A and HLA-B alleles for most subjects in the first cohort. In a later genetic analysis, a missense DCLRE1C variant was associated with V-gene and J-gene trimming of TCR beta chains, and the association was replicated in an independent cohort. Because HLA typing was missing for some donors at each locus, association tests included only the typed subset. Cytomegalovirus status was reported to be diagnosed by the classifier with high specificity and sensitivity in both the original and validation cohorts. It was suggested by the authors that the approach could potentially be generalized to other disease states and immunological phenotypes. A later analysis associated 15,000 to 20,000 TCR beta sequences with specific HLA alleles at a false discovery rate of 0.05. In an earlier analysis of approximately 590 of the donors, most TCR beta V segments were observed in productive rearrangements about 90% or about 30% of the time, broadly matching IMGT annotations. A cluster of highly shared sequence variants was judged likely to be a technical artifact of the sequencing pipeline. In a later analysis, TCR association rates were found to vary across HLA loci, with the most associated TCRs seen for DRB1 alleles and the fewest for HLA-C alleles. Several of the top co-occurrence clusters appeared to be linked to parvovirus B19, influenza, CMV and Epstein-Barr virus, according to a later analysis.

In total, more than 500 healthy bone marrow donors made up the cohort. Cohort members were all nominally healthy when sampled, although unrecorded immune exposures were likely present. The donor tested CMV seronegative, placing the donor among the 352 seronegative members of the cohort. Each donor provided a peripheral blood sample, and peripheral blood mononuclear cells were used for TCR beta sequencing. Genomic DNA extraction from the blood cell samples was performed with the Qiagen DNeasy Blood Extraction Kit. The sample was PBMCs. The clonotype comes from a male donor in good health and CMV-seronegative. This chain is built from TRBV5-8 and TRBJ2-2, and 7 junction bases match TRBD1. This receptor has the CDR3 CASSRQGNTGELFF. In nucleotide form, the sequence is TGTGCCAGCAGCCGACAGGGCAACACCGGGGAGCTGTTTTTT.